Described below is a single TCR beta chain sequence and its context. Investigators profiled TCR beta VDJ and CDR3 from genomic DNA template. Via MiXCR, TCRdb re-called the reads, giving one row per CDR3 protein. The table lists approximately 180,000 distinct CDR3 sequences, roughly 65% of them singletons. The CDR3 spans 15 residues. Germline loops: CDR1 SEHNR, CDR2 FQNEAQ (reference sequence). V shed 0 bases and J shed 0 bases, with 6 bases lying between them. This entry is derived from a study of CD8+CD57+ T cells in acquired aplastic anemia. Patients picked for sequencing had shown CD8+CD57+ cell expansion detected by flow cytometry.

The sequence derives from a human donor with aplastic anemia. Sequenced input: sorted CD4+, CD8+, or CD8+CD57+ T cells (not recorded which) from PBMCs. This chain uses TRBV7-9 with TRBJ2-1; no clear D. Here the CDR3 reads CASSLAASSYNEQFF. In DNA, the CDR3 is TGTGCCAGCAGCTTAGCAGCTAGCTCCTACAATGAGCAGTTCTTC.